The 4 T cell receptor beta chains reported below all come from one sample, sequenced in a study of T-cell memory formation after mild COVID-19. TCRdb reprocessed the 5' RACE reads with MiXCR, giving one entry per CDR3 protein. The table shows around 300,000 distinct CDR3 sequences, with approximately 14% occurring only once. Sequenced material: PBMCs or a T cell subset sorted from them (not recorded which). These receptors originate from a man between 18 and 35 years old who had mild COVID-19 (a few samples of this study predate the infection). Cell type and time point are not known.

The chain uses TRBV19 and TRBJ1-1; D perhaps matches TRBD1 (6 bases). The CDR3 consists of 12 residues. Germline CDR1 is LNHDA and CDR2 is SQIVND (reference sequence). V was trimmed by 6 bases and J by 6 bases, leaving 11 bases between them. This CDR3 reads CASRVGAAEAFF. Here the CDR3 DNA reads TGTGCCAGTAGAGTGGGGGCAGCTGAAGCTTTCTTT.

This clonotype has more than one count but fewer than ten. The chain recombines TRBV7-2 with TRBJ1-2; 7 bases fit TRBD1. The CDR3 sequence is 13 residues long. Germline V gene sequence: CDR1 SGHTA, CDR2 FQGNSA. With 7 bases clipped from V and 7 bases from J, the junction kept 9 bases outside the gene matches. CDR3 nucleotides: TGTGCCAGCACCCCGACAGGGCTGAGTGGCTACACCTTC. This gives the protein CASTPTGLSGYTF.

This sequence joins TRBV6-2 or TRBV6-3 and TRBJ2-7; D gene unclear. The CDR3 has 12 residues. The germline CDR1 and CDR2 sequences are MNHEY and SVGEGT. Trimming took 5 bases from V and 5 from J, leaving 10 bases between them. The CDR3 DNA reads as TGTGCCAGCAGTCGTCCCTTCCACGAGCAGTACTTC. As protein: CASSRPFHEQYF.

The chain combines TRBV4-3 with TRBJ1-5, with a tentative D call TRBD1 (6 bases). CDR1 and CDR2 (germline): LGHNA, YSLEER. The CDR3 covers 14 residues. V was trimmed by 1 base and J by 2 bases, leaving 6 bases between them. Here the CDR3 DNA reads TGCGCCAGCAGCCAAGGACAGGGCAATCAGCCCCAGCATTTT. This encodes CASSQGQGNQPQHF.